This T cell receptor (beta chain) appears in the sequencing data of a study of blood T cell repertoires in COVID-19. Study information: Donors in the United States, Italy and Spain gave samples during acute or convalescent COVID-19. T cells, B-cell-depleted T cells, or PBMCs supplied cDNA or gDNA.

The V and J ends lost 2 bases and 0 bases respectively, with 7 bases between them. There are 14 residues in the CDR3. Germline V gene data show CDR1 as MNHEY and CDR2 as SVGEGT. Per the original data handling: For nucleated cells, counts were estimated from reference gene primer amplification. Libraries were prepared by immunoSEQ multiplex PCR; TCRdb keeps only in-frame clonotypes and omits some of them. V, J and clone size were drawn from that table, and D and trimming were deduced from the DNA. The repertoire has about 130,000 clones, about 80% of them found once; the top ten carry roughly 45%. The chain joins TRBV6-2 or TRBV6-3 to TRBJ1-1; D unresolved. This receptor was taken from a human donor in a cohort sampled during active COVID-19. Sequencing used peripheral blood. CDR3 DNA sequence: TGTGCCAGCAGTTACATCCAGTTGAACACTGAAGCTTTCTTT. It is translated as CASSYIQLNTEAFF.